The 15 T cell receptor beta chains presented below share a single source sample, sequenced in a study of blood T cell repertoires in COVID-19. The repertoire was sequenced with immunoSEQ multiplex PCR; TCRdb's copy has only in-frame clones and lacks some. The repertoire consists of roughly 160,000 clones, with roughly nine tenths occurring once and the leading ten covering approximately 0.5%. Sequencing was carried out using peripheral blood. The receptors were sampled from a man aged 50-60 years with acute or convalescent COVID-19.

The chain links TRBV7-9 to TRBJ1-1; no clear D gene. Germline CDR1 SEHNR, CDR2 FQNEAQ (reference sequence). Trimming took 1 base from V and 4 from J, leaving 13 bases between them. This CDR3 spans 15 amino acids. CDR3 region: CASSLVLPGVTEAFF. The CDR3 DNA reads TGTGCCAGCAGCTTAGTTCTCCCCGGGGTCACTGAAGCTTTCTTT.

In this sample, this clone turned up once. The V call is TRBV15, the J call TRBJ1-4; D unclear. V lost 0 bases and J lost 0, with 5 bases in between. CDR1 and CDR2 (germline): LNHNV, YYDKDF (reference sequence). The length of the CDR3 is 15 residues. In DNA, the CDR3 is TGTGCCACCAGCAGAGAGGGAGCAACTAATGAAAAACTGTTTTTT. This translates into CATSREGATNEKLFF.

The CDR3 nucleotides read TGTGCCAGCAGTTCTCATGCGGCCAGGGGATCGCAGAGAACTGAAGCTTTCTTT. It yields the protein CASSSHAARGSQRTEAFF. The chain recombines TRBV6-2 or TRBV6-3 with TRBJ1-1, with D possibly TRBD1 on 6 matching bases. The germline gives CDR1 MNHEY, CDR2 SVGEGT. The CDR3 is 18 residues long. The V end lost 4 bases, the J end lost 5 bases, and 26 bases lay between the germline ends.

V is TRBV7-2 and J is TRBJ2-2, with TRBD1 identical over 7 bases. From germline, CDR1 is SGHTA and CDR2 FQGNSA. Trimming took 6 bases from V and 3 from J; bases not matched to a gene: 13. The CDR3 sequence is 17 residues long. The CDR3 sequence is CASRSGQDGYDTGELFF. The CDR3 DNA reads TGTGCCAGCAGATCCGGACAGGACGGGTATGACACCGGGGAGCTGTTTTTT.

The chain has TRBV4-1 and TRBJ1-4; weak D call: TRBD1 (5 bases). V lost 3 bases and J 7 bases, leaving 9 bases between the germline ends. This CDR3 region has 13 residues. In germline, CDR1 is MGHRA, CDR2 YSYEKL. In DNA, the CDR3 is TGCGCCAGCAGCCAGCTTAGGGGTGAAAAACTGTTTTTT. This sequence encodes CASSQLRGEKLFF.

This sequence joins TRBV13 and TRBJ2-5, with TRBD2 matching over 12 bases. The CDR3 runs to 15 residues. J gave up 5 bases and V 5 bases, and 6 bases lay outside the gene matches. Germline V gene data show CDR1 as PRHDT and CDR2 as FYEKMQ (reference sequence). CDR3 DNA sequence: TGTGCCAGCAGCCCTAGCGGGAGGGCCTTGGAGACCCAGTACTTC. This gives the protein CASSPSGRALETQYF.

The chain employs TRBV6-6 and TRBJ1-1; D perhaps matches TRBD1 (5 bases). The CDR3 has 14 residues. The V end lost 5 bases, the J end lost 1 base, and 11 bases lay between the germline ends. Germline CDR1 reads MNHNY; CDR2 reads SVGAGI (reference sequence). The CDR3 sequence is CASSTSQGNTEAFF. Written as DNA, the CDR3 is TGTGCCAGCAGTACATCGCAGGGGAACACTGAAGCTTTCTTT.

Concerning this clone itself: This same CDR3 is encoded by further DNA sequences in the sample. The V gene is TRBV3-1 (or the pseudogene TRBV3-2), the J gene TRBJ2-7, with TRBD2 as a possible D gene (7 bases). Trimming removed 5 bases at V and 6 bases at J, with 14 bases between. Germline-derived CDR1 and CDR2 are LGHDT and YNNKEL (reference sequence). This CDR3 comprises 13 residues. In DNA, the CDR3 is TGTGCCAGCAGCGTCACACGGGGGGCCGAGCAGTACGTC. This gives the protein CASSVTRGAEQYV.

This clone came up a few times. V gene TRBV11-2 combines with J gene TRBJ1-4, with D possibly matching TRBD1 (5 bases). Germline V gives CDR1 SGHAT, CDR2 FQNNGV. There are 14 residues in the CDR3. V lost 2 bases and J 8 bases, leaving 12 bases between the germline ends. CDR3 amino acids: CASSLSPGREKLFF. The CDR3 DNA reads as TGTGCCAGCAGCTTATCTCCAGGGAGGGAAAAACTGTTTTTT.

This clone was found a few times. The chain combines TRBV7-8 with TRBJ2-3, with 7 bases fitting TRBD1. The V gene end was trimmed by 5 bases and the J gene end by 0 bases; junction bases not matched to a gene: 8. The CDR3 is 16 amino acids. In germline, CDR1 is SGHVS, CDR2 FQNEAQ. The CDR3 nucleotides read TGTGCCAGCAGCGCCCTAGACAGGGAGAGCACAGATACGCAGTATTTT. Its protein product is CASSALDRESTDTQYF.

The CDR3 protein is CASRRGGLGEAFF. CDR3 nucleotides: TGTGCCAGCAGAAGGGGAGGGTTAGGTGAAGCTTTCTTT. The J gene is TRBJ1-1, the V gene TRBV7-9; tentative D call: TRBD1 (5 bases). Trimming pared 6 bases from V and 7 bases from J, leaving 15 bases between. The germline CDR1 and CDR2 sequences are SEHNR and FQNEAQ (reference sequence). The CDR3 covers 13 residues.

V usage is TRBV19 and J usage is TRBJ2-7; a weak D match, TRBD2 (5 bases). V lost 4 bases, J lost 2 bases, and 12 bases lay in between. CDR1 and CDR2 (germline): LNHDA, SQIVND (reference sequence). The CDR3 has 14 residues. In DNA, the CDR3 is TGTGCCAGTAGTAGCGGGTCCCCAACCTACGAGCAGTACTTC. Encoded protein: CASSSGSPTYEQYF.

This chain joins TRBV9 and TRBJ2-1, with TRBD2 identical over 8 bases. CDR1 and CDR2 (germline): SGDLS, YYNGEE. The ends lost 0 bases at V and 5 bases at J; junction bases unmatched: 1. This CDR3 comprises 14 residues. CDR3 loop: CASSVDSGNNEQFF. The DNA of the CDR3 is TGTGCCAGCAGCGTAGATAGCGGGAACAATGAGCAGTTCTTC. The complete variable domain, with remaining parts taken from reference TRBV9 and TRBJ2-1, reads DSGVTQTPKHLITATGQRVTLRCSPRSGDLSVYWYQQSLDQGLQFLIQYYNGEERAKGNILERFSAQQFPDLHSELNLSSLELGDSALYFCASSVDSGNNEQFFGPGTRLTVL.

The chain links TRBV7-2 to TRBJ1-2; the D is unclear. This CDR3 has 13 amino acids. Germline V lookup: CDR1 SGHTA, CDR2 FQGNSA. V lost 2 bases and J 2 bases, leaving 6 bases between the germline ends. CDR3 amino acids: CASSLIINYGYTF. In DNA form, the CDR3 reads TGTGCCAGCAGCTTAATTATCAACTATGGCTACACCTTC.

The chain joins TRBV30 to TRBJ2-7; 9 nucleotides agree with TRBD1. CDR3 length equals 14 residues. CDR1 is GTSNPN and CDR2 is SVGIG in the germline V gene (reference sequence). The trim removed 0 bases at V and 4 bases at J, leaving 4 bases unmatched. The CDR3 loop is CAWSVGTGLYEQYF. CDR3 in DNA: TGTGCCTGGAGTGTAGGGACAGGGTTGTACGAGCAGTACTTC.